The 22 T cell receptor beta chains reported below all come from one sample, sequenced in a study of identical twins (dated by TCRdb to about 2016). Library method: 5' RACE. The reads were generated on an Illumina HiSeq 2000. TCRdb handled the public reads itself, with Q25 trimming in fastp and clone calling in MiXCR, and kept productive beta chains. Records with the same CDR3 protein are collapsed into one entry carrying the most frequent genes and DNA. This sample has about 890,000 distinct CDR3 sequences in its table, and around 12% of those were observed once. The leading ten clones occupy roughly 1.5% of the sample. These sequences were also reported in another study, on yellow fever vaccine responses in identical twins.

Sequenced sample: PBMCs. These receptors were obtained from a woman in her late teens or twenties in good health.

The V and J genes are TRBV4-2 and TRBJ2-2; unclear D gene. V was shortened by 0 bases and J by 5 bases, with 13 bases between the two germline ends. This CDR3 has 16 residues. CDR1 and CDR2 (germline): LGHNA, YNFKEQ. CDR3 nucleotide sequence: TGTGCCAGCAGCCAAGAGTCCTTTTTAGGGACCGGGGAGCTGTTTTTT. It yields the protein CASSQESFLGTGELFF.

Many counts were recorded for this clonotype. The CDR3, as DNA: TGTGCCACCAGTGATACACTAGCGTTTAGCAATGAGCAGTTCTTC. As protein: CATSDTLAFSNEQFF. The chain employs TRBV24-1 and TRBJ2-1; 7 bases are shared with TRBD2. J was trimmed by 6 bases and V by 3 bases; bases with no gene match: 7. The CDR3 runs to 15 residues. Germline CDR1 and CDR2: KGHDR and SFDVKD.

J is TRBJ1-1 and V is TRBV7-3, with 7 bases matching TRBD1. Per germline, CDR1 SGHTA and CDR2 FQGTGA. This CDR3 contains 15 residues. The junction had 11 bases not matched to a gene; V was cut back by 5 bases and J by 5 bases. The CDR3 is CASSAQTGLGTEAFF. Written as DNA, the CDR3 is TGTGCCAGCAGCGCCCAGACAGGGTTAGGAACTGAAGCTTTCTTT.

This clonotype has more than one count but fewer than ten. V is TRBV7-9 and J is TRBJ2-1, with D perhaps assigned TRBD1 or TRBD2 (5 bases each). In germline, CDR1 is SEHNR, CDR2 FQNEAQ (reference sequence). The CDR3 extends over 17 amino acids. Trimming removed 5 bases at V and 6 bases at J, with 23 bases between. The CDR3, as DNA: TGTGCCAGCAGCCAGTCCCTGCTGGCAGGGAGAGGCAATGAGCAGTTCTTC. Translation gives CASSQSLLAGRGNEQFF.

The chain is built from TRBV9 and TRBJ1-4; D remains unclear. CDR1 is SGDLS, CDR2 YYNGEE, per germline. V lost 6 bases and J 0 bases, leaving 9 bases between the germline ends. CDR3 size: 14 residues. The CDR3 reads CASTESATNEKLFF. In DNA form, the CDR3 reads TGTGCCAGCACCGAGTCAGCAACTAATGAAAAACTGTTTTTT. Full variable domain (outside the CDR3, taken from reference TRBV9 and TRBJ1-4): DSGVTQTPKHLITATGQRVTLRCSPRSGDLSVYWYQQSLDQGLQFLIQYYNGEERAKGNILERFSAQQFPDLHSELNLSSLELGDSALYFCASTESATNEKLFFGSGTQLSVL.

This chain connects TRBV5-1 to TRBJ2-2; 8 nucleotides align to TRBD2. Trimming removed 4 bases from V and 4 bases from J; junction bases left unmatched: 9. CDR1 SGHRS and CDR2 YFSETQ come from the germline V gene. The CDR3 covers 16 residues. The CDR3 loop is CASSREGTRTTGELFF. The CDR3 DNA is TGCGCCAGCAGCCGGGAGGGTACCCGAACCACCGGGGAGCTGTTTTTT.

This clonotype has ten or more counts. The chain recombines TRBV7-2 with TRBJ2-1; 13 positions match TRBD2. CDR1 is SGHTA and CDR2 is FQGNSA in the germline V gene. The CDR3 consists of 14 residues. With 0 bases clipped from V and 10 bases from J, the junction kept 0 bases outside the gene matches. CDR3 in DNA: TGTGCCAGCAGCTTAGCGGGACTAGCGGGGGAGCAGTTCTTC. Translated: CASSLAGLAGEQFF.

The V and J genes are TRBV10-3 and TRBJ1-5; a weak D match, TRBD1 (5 bases). The length of the CDR3 is 14 residues. The V end lost 1 base, the J end lost 7 bases, and 11 bases lay between the germline ends. Per the germline V gene, CDR1 is ENHRY and CDR2 is SYGVKD. CDR3 in amino acids: CAISEWGVNQPQHF. In nucleotides, the CDR3 is TGTGCCATCAGTGAGTGGGGGGTAAACCAGCCCCAGCATTTT.

V usage is TRBV7-9 and J usage is TRBJ2-1; tentative D call: TRBD1 (6 bases). This CDR3 is built from 13 residues. The V and J ends lost 3 bases and 6 bases respectively, with 9 bases between them. Germline CDR1 reads SEHNR; CDR2 reads FQNEAQ (reference sequence). The CDR3, as DNA: TGTGCCAGCAGCTTTCAGGGGATCAATGAGCAGTTCTTC. Its translation is CASSFQGINEQFF.

The chain recombines TRBV6-1 with TRBJ2-1; 8 bases map to TRBD2. Trimming took 10 bases from V and 4 from J; bases not matched to a gene: 12. Germline lookup yields CDR1 MNHNS and CDR2 SASEGT. The CDR3 spans 15 residues. As DNA, the CDR3 is TGTGCCATCCACAGTCGGGAGGGGGGTTACAATGAGCAGTTCTTC. Protein product: CAIHSREGGYNEQFF.

The rearrangement joins TRBV4-2 to TRBJ1-1, with D perhaps matching TRBD1 (5 bases). Germline-derived CDR1 and CDR2 are LGHNA and YNFKEQ. Trimming left V 6 bases short and J 0 bases short, with 8 bases between. The CDR3 runs to 13 residues. The CDR3 sequence is CASRGTVNTEAFF. The CDR3 DNA is TGTGCCAGCAGGGGGACGGTGAACACTGAAGCTTTCTTT.

This clonotype came up many times. The gene calls are TRBV3-1 and TRBJ1-5; D unclear. V was cut by 1 base and J by 3 bases, with 7 bases left in between. The V gene's germline CDR1 is LGHDT and CDR2 YNNKEL (reference sequence). The CDR3 has 14 amino acids. The CDR3 is CASSQGGFNQPQHF. Written as DNA, the CDR3 is TGTGCCAGCAGCCAAGGAGGGTTCAATCAGCCCCAGCATTTT.

This clonotype was found a few times. One end of the junction does not line up with germline, which may come from a read error. The chain couples TRBV9 to TRBJ2-7; 7 nucleotides align to TRBD2. This CDR3 is 13 amino acids long. Germline V gives CDR1 SGDLS, CDR2 YYNGEE. The CDR3 protein is CATAGTTAYEQYF. DNA for the CDR3: TGCGCTACTGCGGGGACTACCGCCTACGAGCAGTACTTC. Full variable domain (rest looked up from reference TRBV9 and TRBJ2-7): DSGVTQTPKHLITATGQRVTLRCSPRSGDLSVYWYQQSLDQGLQFLIQYYNGEERAKGNILERFSAQQFPDLHSELNLSSLELGDSALYFCATAGTTAYEQYFGPGTRLTVT.

This chain's CDR3 is CASSRFRDRVLNV. The CDR3 DNA reads as TGTGCCAGCAGCAGATTCCGGGACAGGGTTTTAAACGTC. The chain is built from TRBV5-5 and TRBJ2-7; 9 bases match TRBD1. Germline CDR1 SGHKS, CDR2 YYEKEE (reference sequence). This CDR3 region has 13 residues.

The chain uses TRBV7-9 and TRBJ1-3; D call uncertain. CDR1 is SEHNR and CDR2 is FQNEAQ in the germline V gene (reference sequence). This CDR3 has 16 residues. Trimming took 2 bases from V and 4 from J, leaving 15 bases between them. The CDR3 coding sequence is TGTGCCAGCAGCTTATTTGGCACCTCTGCCGGAAACACCATATATTTT. Its protein is CASSLFGTSAGNTIYF.

The chain carries TRBV27 and TRBJ2-2; possibly TRBD2 for D (5 bases). There are 14 residues in the CDR3. In germline, CDR1 is MNHEY, CDR2 SMNVEV (reference sequence). The ends were cut back, 8 bases at V and 2 bases at J, with 12 bases in the middle. CDR3 coding DNA: TGTGCCAGCGGAGGTCCCGAAAACACCGGGGAGCTGTTTTTT. The encoded protein is CASGGPENTGELFF.

The table lists this clonotype with a few counts. This CDR3 reads CASSETATNSPLHF. The DNA for the CDR3 is TGCGCCAGCAGTGAAACGGCCACTAATTCACCCCTCCACTTT. This chain links TRBV10-1 with TRBJ1-6; D not certain. This CDR3 has 14 residues. V was clipped by 3 bases and J by 6 bases, with 9 bases between them. Germline V gene data show CDR1 as WNHNN and CDR2 as SYGVQD (reference sequence).

This clonotype was observed at least ten times. CDR3 DNA: TGTGCCAGCAGTCCTAATCCGGGCGTTGCGGAGATCTACGAGCAGTACGTC. This translates into CASSPNPGVAEIYEQYV. The chain joins TRBV12-3 or TRBV12-4 to TRBJ2-7; D remains unclear. The CDR3 has 17 residues. Trimming left V 5 bases short and J 3 bases short, with 23 bases between.

The gene calls are TRBV24-1 and TRBJ2-3, with a tentative D call TRBD1 (5 bases). Germline V gene sequence: CDR1 KGHDR, CDR2 SFDVKD. The V end was cut by 5 bases, the J end by 1 base, with 12 bases between. The CDR3 has 15 residues. CDR3 sequence: CATSGYRSRTDTQYF. For the CDR3, the DNA is TGTGCCACCAGTGGATACAGGAGTCGCACAGATACGCAGTATTTT.

This clonotype has at least ten counts. This chain connects TRBV11-2 to TRBJ1-2, with no clear D. Germline CDR1 reads SGHAT; CDR2 reads FQNNGV. With 0 bases removed from V and 8 bases from J, the gap between germline ends came to 10 bases. The CDR3 is 13 residues long. This chain's CDR3 is CASSLDDTGGYTF. CDR3 sequence (DNA): TGTGCCAGCAGCTTAGACGACACCGGGGGCTACACCTTC.

In this sample, this clonotype turned up a few times. The J gene is TRBJ1-2, the V gene TRBV28; D perhaps matches TRBD1 (5 bases). The ends were cut back, 6 bases at V and 8 bases at J, with 10 bases in the middle. Germline assignment: CDR1 MDHEN and CDR2 SYDVKM. The length of the CDR3 is 11 residues. CDR3 residues: CASRTPGGYTF. The CDR3 DNA is TGTGCCAGCAGAACTCCAGGGGGCTACACCTTC.

This clonotype was detected a few times. V and J are TRBV6-1 and TRBJ2-5; D gene ambiguous. V shed 6 bases and J shed 4 bases, with 15 bases lying between them. This CDR3 has 14 residues. Germline V gene sequence: CDR1 MNHNS, CDR2 SASEGT. The CDR3 DNA sequence: TGTGCCAGCAGCATCCCCGACCAGTCAGAGACCCAGTACTTC. Protein product: CASSIPDQSETQYF.